These T cell receptor beta chains were read from a single sample in a study of T cells in Graves' hyperthyroidism and ophthalmopathy. MiXCR, run by TCRdb on the multiplex PCR reads, gives a single entry per CDR3 protein. The sample has about 690,000 distinct CDR3 sequences, 15% to 20% seen once; the top ten hold roughly a sixth. Material: blood. Receptors were obtained from a man over 45 with Graves' hyperthyroidism. Both conserved end residues are part of each CDR3. The D gene is left open where the match is weak. Part of the rows lack a size; the others show once, few, many or a class for expanded clones.

clone size	V gene	D gene	J gene	CDR3 DNA	CDR3 protein
-	TRBV2	TRBD1	TRBJ1-3	TGTGCCAGCAGTCCGGGACAGGTCTTCTCTGGAAACACCATATATTTT	CASSPGQVFSGNTIYF
many	TRBV7-8	TRBD2	TRBJ2-5	TGTGCCAGCAGCGGCCGACTAGCGGGAGAGGGAGAGACCCAGTACTTC	CASSGRLAGEGETQYF
few	TRBV29-1	TRBD1	TRBJ2-7	TGCAGCGTTGAAGGTAGGGGACAGGGTTCCTACGAGCAGTACTTC	CSVEGRGQGSYEQYF
many	TRBV2	-	TRBJ2-7	TGTGCCAGCAGTGAAGTTGAGAGCTCCTACGAGCAGTACTTC	CASSEVESSYEQYF
-	TRBV18	-	TRBJ1-1	TGTGCCAGCTCACCACAGGGTTACACTGAAGCTTTCTTT	CASSPQGYTEAFF
-	TRBV24-1	-	TRBJ2-2	TGTGCCACCAGTGATTTGCTGGGGCGCACCGGGGAGCTGTTTTTT	CATSDLLGRTGELFF
-	TRBV19	TRBD2	TRBJ2-1	TGTGCCAGTAGTATCGCTAGCGGGCGTCTCTACCCTGGTGAGCAGTTCTTC	CASSIASGRLYPGEQFF
-	TRBV6-5	-	TRBJ1-2	TGTGCCAGCAGTTACTCGAAACAGGGCGATGGCTACACCTTC	CASSYSKQGDGYTF
many	TRBV2	TRBD2	TRBJ2-7	TGTGCCAGCACTGAGGGACTAGCGGGAAGCTTTTCGCAGTACTTC	CASTEGLAGSFSQYF
-	TRBV9	-	TRBJ2-1	TGTGCCAGCAGCGTAGGGGACCCTATTGGTGAGCAGTTCTTC	CASSVGDPIGEQFF
-	TRBV5-1	-	TRBJ2-7	TGCGCCAGCAGCTTGGGGACTCAACTGTCTAGGGACTACGAGCAGTACTTC	CASSLGTQLSRDYEQYF
many	TRBV7-3	-	TRBJ2-5	TGTGCCAGCAGCCAGACAGGGACTCAAGAGACCCAGTACTTC	CASSQTGTQETQYF
many	TRBV2	TRBD2	TRBJ2-1	TGTGCCAGTAAAGCGGGGGTGGGACTAGCGAACCCGAGGGTCTACAATGAGCAGTTCTTC	CASKAGVGLANPRVYNEQFF
many	TRBV7-3	TRBD2	TRBJ2-3	TGTGCCAGCAGCTCCATAGCGGGAGAAGAGCCAGATACGCAGTATTTT	CASSSIAGEEPDTQYF
few	TRBV5-1	TRBD1	TRBJ1-4	TGCGCCAGCAGCTTGGTTGGGGACAGCTATGAAAAACTGTTTTTT	CASSLVGDSYEKLFF
many	TRBV13	TRBD2	TRBJ2-1	TGTGCCAGCAGCCCCGGGGGGGTCAATGAGCAGTTCTTC	CASSPGGVNEQFF
-	TRBV27	-	TRBJ1-5	TGTGCCAGCAGTTTATCAGGGACTCAGGGGCGCCATCAGCCCCAGCATTTT	CASSLSGTQGRHQPQHF
few	TRBV6-1	-	TRBJ1-3	TGTGCCAGCAGTGAAATGACCACACGCGGAAACACCATATATTTT	CASSEMTTRGNTIYF
-	TRBV12-5	-	TRBJ2-7	TGTGCTAGTGGTTTCCTCGGAGGGGAGCAGTACTTC	CASGFLGGEQYF
-	TRBV30	-	TRBJ1-1	TGTGCCTGGAGTGTAGGCGGAGGATCGGGCGCTTTCTTT	CAWSVGGGSGAFF
many	TRBV2	TRBD1	TRBJ1-5	TGTGCCAGCAGTGCGCAGGGGGCGAATCAGCCCCAGCATTTT	CASSAQGANQPQHF
-	TRBV20-1	-	TRBJ1-2	TGCAGTGCCACCGGGACGGACTATGGCTACACCTTC	CSATGTDYGYTF
-	TRBV7-3	-	TRBJ2-1	TGTGCCAGCAGCCGGTCTAGCGAACATTCCTACAATGAGCAGTTCTTC	CASSRSSEHSYNEQFF
few	TRBV25-1	-	TRBJ2-7	TGTGCCAGCAGTGAATATGGAAAAGCGGACAGTTTCTCCTACGAGCAGTACTTC	CASSEYGKADSFSYEQYF
-	TRBV20-1	-	TRBJ2-7	TGCAGTGCTAGACCTCGGAGCGGAGTCTACGGGCAGTACTTC	CSARPRSGVYGQYF
once	TRBV7-2	-	TRBJ2-3	TGTGCCAGCAGCCCCCGGGCGGGGTCTGTCACAGATACGCAGTATTTT	CASSPRAGSVTDTQYF
many	TRBV6-6	TRBD1	TRBJ2-2	TGTGCCAGCAGTTACTGGACAGGCCCGAACACCGGGGAGCTGTTTTTT	CASSYWTGPNTGELFF
many	TRBV18	-	TRBJ2-5	TGTGCCAGCTCACCATTGGGGGAGACCCAGTACTTC	CASSPLGETQYF
few	TRBV24-1	-	TRBJ1-2	TGTGCCACCAGTGATAATCGAGTTGGCTACACCTTC	CATSDNRVGYTF
-	TRBV6-2/TRBV6-3	TRBD1	TRBJ2-1	TGTGCCAGCAGCCAACGGGACAGTCAGTTCTTC	CASSQRDSQFF
-	TRBV5-6	TRBD1	TRBJ1-2	TGTGCCAGCAGTAGACAGGGGCCCCAATATGGCTACACCTTC	CASSRQGPQYGYTF
-	TRBV29-1	-	TRBJ2-5	TGCAGCGCCCCGGCCAGGGGCCAAGAGACCCAGTACTTC	CSAPARGQETQYF
many	TRBV3-1	-	TRBJ1-1	TGTGCCAGCAGCCAAGGGGGAGGGGGCACTGAAGCTTTCTTT	CASSQGGGGTEAFF
many	TRBV7-6	TRBD2	TRBJ2-3	TGTGCCAGCAGCAGGCGGGGGAGGGCCGGCACAGATACGCAGTATTTT	CASSRRGRAGTDTQYF
many	TRBV28	TRBD1	TRBJ1-1	TGTGCCAGCTGGGACAGGGGGACTGAAGCTTTCTTT	CASWDRGTEAFF
few	TRBV9	-	TRBJ2-1	TGTGCCAGCACGCCGCGCGAGGGAGCTGAGCAGTTCTTC	CASTPREGAEQFF
many	TRBV7-6	TRBD1	TRBJ2-7	TGTGCCAGCAGCTTAGGCGACAGGGCCTCCTACGAGCAGTACTTC	CASSLGDRASYEQYF
many	TRBV7-9	-	TRBJ2-7	TGTGCCAGCGGGTTCAACGGGCCGTCCTACGAGCAGTACTTC	CASGFNGPSYEQYF
-	TRBV11-2	-	TRBJ1-5	TGTGCCAGCAGCCTAACAGGGTCGGCCCAGCATTTT	CASSLTGSAQHF
-	TRBV20-1	-	TRBJ1-2	TGCAGTGCTAGACCGGGACATAAAAACTATGGCTACACCTTC	CSARPGHKNYGYTF
-	TRBV28	TRBD1	TRBJ2-2	TGTGCCGCCAATTTGGACAGGGCGGGCACCGGGGAGCTGTTTTTT	CAANLDRAGTGELFF
-	TRBV9	TRBD2	TRBJ2-2	TGTGCCAGCAGCCGCGGGACTACCGAGGGGGAGCTGTTTTTT	CASSRGTTEGELFF
few	TRBV5-1	-	TRBJ1-1	TGCGCCAGCAGCTATACCGGGACAGAAGCTTTCTTT	CASSYTGTEAFF
-	TRBV4-1	-	TRBJ1-5	TGCGCCAGCAGCCAATTCGGGACGACCTTTTGGAGGCCCCAGCATTTT	CASSQFGTTFWRPQHF
few	TRBV2	TRBD1	TRBJ2-7	TGTGCCAGCAGTGAAGGGTGGACAGGGATCTACGAGCAGTACTTC	CASSEGWTGIYEQYF